A single sample is the source of the 8 T cell receptor beta chains below, sequenced in a study of blood T cell repertoires in COVID-19. The repertoire was sequenced with immunoSEQ multiplex PCR; TCRdb's copy has only in-frame clones and lacks some. In the table there are some 240,000 clones, roughly 88% of which are singletons. Sequenced: peripheral blood. These receptors came from a man in his fifties with active or convalescent COVID-19.

This clone was seen ten or more times. This chain links TRBV29-1 with TRBJ1-3, with D uncertain. The CDR3 sequence is 11 residues long. Per germline, CDR1 SQVTM and CDR2 ANQGSEA. With 5 bases removed from V and 4 bases from J, the gap between germline ends came to 6 bases. The CDR3 DNA reads as TGCAGCGTTTCAGGCGGAAACACCATATATTTT. Protein sequence: CSVSGGNTIYF.

The chain has TRBV9 and TRBJ2-3, with 8 bases aligning to TRBD2. CDR1 and CDR2 (germline): SGDLS, YYNGEE. Trimming cost V 2 bases and J 6 bases; bases outside gene matches: 14. The CDR3 totals 17 residues. CDR3 sequence: CASSVPPGRGGMDTQYF. Written as DNA, the CDR3 is TGTGCCAGCAGCGTCCCCCCGGGACGGGGGGGCATGGATACGCAGTATTTT.

This chain uses TRBV23-1 with TRBJ2-1; 10 bases fit TRBD2. TRBV23-1 carries the ORF label, with uncertain function. J lost 3 bases, V lost 4 bases, and 6 bases had no gene match. The CDR3 spans 16 residues. CDR3 sequence: CASSPEREGVYNEQFF. In nucleotides, the CDR3 is TGCGCCAGCAGTCCTGAGCGGGAGGGCGTCTACAATGAGCAGTTCTTC.

This sequence joins TRBV6-2 or TRBV6-3 and TRBJ1-2; the D is unclear. V shed 2 bases and J shed 8 bases, with 15 bases lying between them. Germline V gene data show CDR1 as MNHEY and CDR2 as SVGEGT. This CDR3 comprises 14 residues. CDR3 nucleotides: TGTGCCAGCAGTTACCCCTTTCTGGGAGAAGGCTACACCTTC. Its protein product is CASSYPFLGEGYTF.

The chain's CDR3 is CASSLAGREQYF. The DNA of the CDR3 is TGTGCCAGCAGTTTGGCAGGCCGAGAGCAGTACTTC. The chain recombines TRBV28 with TRBJ2-7; D uncertain. The germline CDR1 and CDR2 sequences are MDHEN and SYDVKM. V gave up 3 bases and J gave up 7 bases, with 10 bases separating them. There are 12 residues in the CDR3.

This chain uses TRBV18 with TRBJ1-2, with D perhaps TRBD1 (5 bases). The V gene's germline CDR1 is KGHSH and CDR2 LQKENI. This CDR3 has 15 residues. The V gene lost 3 bases and the J gene lost 0 bases, with 11 bases spanning the gap. CDR3 DNA sequence: TGTGCCAGCTCACCCCGCAGGGCAGCTAACTATGGCTACACCTTC. It yields the protein CASSPRRAANYGYTF.

The chain employs TRBV27 and TRBJ2-3, with D perhaps matching TRBD1 (5 bases). The ends were cut back, 4 bases at V and 4 bases at J, with 12 bases in the middle. The germline CDR1 and CDR2 sequences are MNHEY and SMNVEV (reference sequence). The CDR3 runs 14 residues. This CDR3 reads CASSSRQRSDTQYF. The DNA of the CDR3 is TGTGCCAGCAGTTCAAGACAGCGTTCAGATACGCAGTATTTT.

The CDR3 loop is CASSPPDRFGGELFF. The CDR3 nucleotides are TGTGCCAGCAGCCCCCCGGACAGGTTCGGCGGGGAGCTGTTTTTT. The gene calls are TRBV14 and TRBJ2-2; TRBD1 agrees at 7 bases. Trimming cost V 4 bases and J 7 bases; bases outside gene matches: 9. This CDR3 comprises 15 residues. The germline V gene has CDR1 SGHDN and CDR2 FVKESK. Variable domain in full (rest from reference TRBV14 and TRBJ2-2): EAGVTQFPSHSVIEKGQTVTLRCDPISGHDNLYWYRRVMGKEIKFLLHFVKESKQDESGMPNNRFLAERTGGTYSTLKVQPAELEDSGVYFCASSPPDRFGGELFFGEGSRLTVL.